Below, 20 T cell receptor beta chains from the same sample are listed, as sequenced in a study of T cells in Graves' hyperthyroidism and ophthalmopathy (dated by TCRdb to between 2019 and 2020). Library method: multiplex PCR. The listed sequencing device is Illumina HiSeq 2000. The TCR beta CDR3 regions were amplified from the RNA transcripts. A first-round RT-PCR of the TCR CDR3 used the HTBI primer set with the Qiagen OneStep RT-PCR kit. TCRdb itself trimmed the public reads at Q25 with fastp, ran MiXCR and retained productive beta chains. One record per CDR3 amino acid sequence lists the most common genes and DNA. Recorded for this sample are hundreds of thousands of distinct CDR3 sequences; about 43% of them occurred a single time. The ten largest make up 8.2% of the sample. The sample was peripheral blood or thyroid tissue (not recorded which). These receptor sequences come from a woman in her late teens or twenties with Graves' hyperthyroidism. Donor details come from another sample of the same person, matched by shared clones.

This chain links TRBV7-3 with TRBJ1-1; tentatively, D is TRBD1 (6 bases). This CDR3 is 16 amino acids long. The V end was cut by 6 bases, the J end by 1 base, with 18 bases between. Germline loops: CDR1 SGHTA, CDR2 FQGTGA. This CDR3 reads CASRYLSGTRNTEAFF. CDR3 DNA: TGTGCCAGCAGATATCTCTCCGGGACAAGGAACACTGAAGCTTTCTTT.

The chain has TRBV2 and TRBJ1-5; D unresolved. The length of the CDR3 is 12 residues. Germline CDR1 SNHLY, CDR2 FYNNEI. Trimming pared 8 bases from V and 3 bases from J, leaving 8 bases between. CDR3 sequence (DNA): TGTGCCAGCCGGGAGACCAATCAGCCCCAGCATTTT. The encoded protein is CASRETNQPQHF.

This clonotype was observed once. The V call is TRBV7-2, the J call TRBJ1-5; perhaps TRBD1 as D (5 bases). The CDR3 length is 13 residues. V was pared by 10 bases and J by 0 bases, with 10 bases between. Looked up from germline, CDR1 is SGHTA and CDR2 is FQGNSA. The CDR3 nucleotides read TGTGCCACGTGGGGGGATAGCAATCAGCCCCAGCATTTT. Translated, it gives CATWGDSNQPQHF.

This clonotype occurred many times. The rearrangement uses TRBV25-1 and TRBJ1-3; possible D gene TRBD1, 6 bases. The germline gives CDR1 MGHDK, CDR2 SYGVNS. The CDR3 length is 15 residues. The ends were cut back, 4 bases at V and 4 bases at J, with 14 bases in the middle. CDR3 protein: CASSAPGGGGNTIYF. In DNA, the CDR3 is TGTGCCAGCAGTGCTCCGGGCGGGGGCGGAAACACCATATATTTT.

A word on this clonotype: One end of the junction is discordant with germline, which a read error may explain. The chain carries TRBV24-1 and TRBJ1-5; TRBD1 aligns across 8 bases. The CDR3 consists of 17 residues. CDR1 KGHDR and CDR2 SFDVKD come from the germline V gene. Here the CDR3 DNA reads TGTGCCAGCAGTGCCCACGGGCGACAGGGGAGCAATCAGCCCCAGCATTTT. Its protein is CASSAHGRQGSNQPQHF.

With respect to this clonotype: The junction and the germline gene differ at one end; a read error may be behind it. This chain connects TRBV2 to TRBJ1-2, with TRBD1 matching over 9 bases. The germline V gene encodes CDR1 SNHLY and CDR2 FYNNEI. The CDR3 has 15 residues. The CDR3 is CVSSPNRGRDYGYTF. The DNA of the CDR3 is TGTGTCAGCAGTCCAAACAGGGGGCGAGACTATGGCTACACCTTC.

The V gene is TRBV15, the J gene TRBJ2-7; tentative D call: TRBD1 (6 bases). Between the trimmed V and J ends, which lost 2 bases and 6 bases, there was a span of 8 bases. The CDR3 runs 12 residues. Germline V CDR1 and CDR2: LNHNV, YYDKDF (reference sequence). The CDR3 coding sequence is TGTGCCACCAGCAGACCACAGGGCGAGCAGTACTTC. Its protein is CATSRPQGEQYF.

The V gene is TRBV12-3 or TRBV12-4, the J gene TRBJ1-2, with 9 bases lining up with TRBD1. The trim removed 6 bases at V and 8 bases at J, leaving 7 bases unmatched. The CDR3 totals 13 residues. This CDR3 is CASSRQGGRGYTF. CDR3 nucleotide sequence: TGTGCCAGCAGCCGACAGGGGGGTCGCGGCTACACCTTC.

The chain carries TRBV7-2 and TRBJ1-5, with TRBD1 matching 10 bases. The CDR3 runs 17 residues. Germline-derived CDR1 and CDR2 are SGHTA and FQGNSA. Trimming at V came to 5 bases and at J to 7 bases, leaving 14 bases not matched to a gene. This CDR3 reads CASSQPRDRGKGQPQHF. CDR3 bases: TGTGCCAGCAGCCAACCCCGGGACAGGGGCAAGGGACAGCCCCAGCATTTT.

Of note for this clonotype: A read error may be the cause here, since a much bigger clone is one base away. The chain is built from TRBV10-3 and TRBJ1-1; the match to TRBD1 covers 8 bases. The length of the CDR3 is 11 residues. Germline V gene data show CDR1 as ENHRY and CDR2 as SYGVKD. V shed 8 bases, J shed 5 bases, and the junction held 1 base outside the gene matches. CDR3 loop: CAIRTGTEAFF. CDR3 in DNA: TGTGCCATCCGGACAGGGACTGAAGCTTTCTTT.

The chain employs TRBV7-9 and TRBJ2-7, with 11 nucleotides matching TRBD2. The CDR3 consists of 17 residues. The J segment lost 4 bases and the V segment lost 1 base, leaving 9 bases of the junction unmatched. Germline V gene lookup returns CDR1 SEHNR and CDR2 FQNEAQ (reference sequence). The CDR3 loop reads CASSLENSGTSGYEQYF. The CDR3 bases are TGTGCCAGCAGCTTAGAGAATTCCGGGACTAGCGGATACGAGCAGTACTTC.

There are many counts of this clonotype. V and J are TRBV7-9 and TRBJ1-4; unclear D gene. This CDR3 comprises 16 residues. Trimming shortened V by 3 bases and J by 0 bases, and 11 bases separated the two germline ends. The germline CDR1 and CDR2 sequences are SEHNR and FQNEAQ (reference sequence). CDR3 loop: CASSFTTPSTNEKLFF. CDR3 DNA: TGTGCCAGCAGCTTTACGACGCCTTCAACTAATGAAAAACTGTTTTTT.

The V and J genes are TRBV6-1 and TRBJ1-5, with a weak D call TRBD1 (5 bases). Germline lookup yields CDR1 MNHNS and CDR2 SASEGT. The V and J ends lost 8 bases and 7 bases respectively, with 18 bases between them. This CDR3 is built from 14 residues. CDR3 sequence: CASGTQGGSQPQHF. CDR3 coding DNA: TGTGCCAGCGGAACCCAGGGAGGAAGCCAGCCCCAGCATTTT.

This sequence joins TRBV7-2 and TRBJ2-7; D gene uncertain. Germline V gene sequence: CDR1 SGHTA, CDR2 FQGNSA. The CDR3 has 12 residues. Trimming removed 1 base from V and 6 bases from J, with 7 bases in between. The CDR3 protein is CASSLDVGEQYF. In DNA form, the CDR3 reads TGTGCCAGCAGCTTAGATGTTGGCGAGCAGTACTTC.

The chain is built from TRBV20-1 and TRBJ2-7; D unclear. CDR1 is DFQATT and CDR2 is SNEGSKA in the germline V gene (reference sequence). The ends were cut back, 0 bases at V and 3 bases at J, with 9 bases in the middle. The CDR3 is 13 amino acids. The CDR3 DNA reads TGCAGTGCTAGAGATCGAGGATTCTACGAGCAGTACTTC. It encodes CSARDRGFYEQYF.

This clonotype appeared a single time. The chain recombines TRBV20-1 with TRBJ2-6; no clear D. The ends were cut back, 5 bases at V and 0 bases at J, with 11 bases in the middle. CDR1 and CDR2 (germline): DFQATT, SNEGSKA (reference sequence). This CDR3 contains 15 residues. The CDR3 DNA reads as TGCAGTGCTCAGGTCACCCGCTCTGGGGCCAACGTCCTGACTTTC. Protein sequence: CSAQVTRSGANVLTF.

V gene TRBV10-3 combines with J gene TRBJ1-5; D is uncertain. Trimming pared 4 bases from V and 7 bases from J, leaving 20 bases between. This CDR3 is built from 16 residues. In germline, CDR1 is ENHRY, CDR2 SYGVKD. The DNA of the CDR3 is TGTGCCATCAGTGCTAGAGAAAGTAATCCCAGGCAGCCCCAGCATTTT. Protein product: CAISARESNPRQPQHF.

The J gene is TRBJ1-2, the V gene TRBV6-5; weak D call: TRBD1 (6 bases). Per the germline V gene, CDR1 is MNHEY and CDR2 is SVGAGI. Trimming cost V 6 bases and J 2 bases, with 13 bases left between them. This CDR3 is 14 amino acids long. The CDR3 nucleotides read TGTGCCAGCAGAACAGGGCATGAAAACTATGGCTACACCTTC. Translated, it gives CASRTGHENYGYTF.

As for this clonotype: A single base separates this from a much larger clone, so it may be a read error. This chain joins TRBV7-9 and TRBJ2-7; 7 bases align to TRBD1. CDR1 and CDR2 from the germline V gene are SEHNR and FQNEAQ (reference sequence). There are 14 residues in the CDR3. The CDR3 nucleotides read TGTGTCACCGGACAGGCCCTAGACTCCTACGAGCAGTACTTC. Its protein product is CVTGQALDSYEQYF.

This clonotype appeared many times. Here the CDR3 DNA reads TGTGCCAGTAGTAACACCGGGGAGCTGTTTTTT. Encoded protein: CASSNTGELFF. This chain uses TRBV19 with TRBJ2-2; no definite D call. This CDR3 comprises 11 residues. V lost 4 bases, J lost 3 bases, and 0 bases lay in between. Germline assignment: CDR1 LNHDA and CDR2 SQIVND (reference sequence).